This T cell receptor beta chain was captured in a study of blood T cell repertoires in COVID-19 (dated by TCRdb to 2018 to 2021). Background on the whole study: Samples from collaborators originated in the United States, Italy and Spain and spanned both the acute and convalescent phases of COVID-19. Nearly every sample came with metadata listing a de-identified subject ID, COVID-19 status, age in years and sex. The repertoires were released in a freely available public database intended as a resource for research on the immune response to SARS-CoV-2. The samples were drawn from two sources: the first 160 participants of the ongoing ImmuneRACE study, and 1,000 to 1,500 subjects contributed by 6 global collaborators. Deeply sampled blood TCRbeta repertoires from subjects exposed to, actively infected with, or recovered from COVID-19 were included in the dataset. HLA class I and class II types, where available, came from metadata supplied by the sample provider rather than from assay-based typing. The prospective study material was composed of cDNA or gDNA derived from T cells, B-cell-depleted T cells, or PBMCs. Study-wide conclusions, independent of this receptor: How much clinical and demographic metadata was included differed by source and by participant, and the metadata was provided uncurated.

The cysteine opens and the phenylalanine closes a CDR3 of 16 amino acids. Only the CDR3 DNA is retained, 48 bases long and in frame from the first base. Relative to germline, V is 5 bases shorter and J is 0 bases shorter, with 16 bases between their ends. Via the germline V gene (reference sequence), CDR1 is LNHDA and CDR2 SQIVND. TCRbeta CDR3 regions were amplified from genomic DNA using the immunoSEQ Assay, a bias-controlled multiplex PCR. As for how the authors treated the data: Nucleated cell counts per sample were estimated from amplification of reference gene primers within the assay. To quantify the absolute abundance of each unique TCRbeta CDR3 rearrangement, sequence reads were collapsed and filtered. For each sample, productive Simpson clonality was calculated as the square root of Simpson's diversity index over productive rearrangements. TCRdb took this table from immuneACCESS and kept in-frame rearrangements with V and J called. Such tables lack part of the clones; where checked against another copy, unresolved V genes explain under half of the gap, and the rest is unexplained. V, J and clone size derive from that table, while D and trimming were established from the DNA sequence. The sample includes roughly 430,000 clones, with roughly 90% observed a single time. Approximately 2.1% of the sample is taken by the ten largest.

In the prospective study, participants were roughly 18 to 100 years old, resided in about two dozen geographic areas of the United States, and were enrolled through a virtual design. To assign participants to cohorts, the prospective study relied on clinical history that participants themselves reported in a screening survey and a study questionnaire. In the prospective study, mobile phlebotomists collected whole blood, serum and a nasopharyngeal or oropharyngeal swab from each participant. Participants in the prospective study had the option to provide additional blood draws and questionnaires over a roughly two-month period. Blood samples from the prospective study were shipped frozen or at room temperature prior to DNA extraction. Concerning this clone itself: Its antigen specificity is not known. The sample holds no much larger clone one base away, and base qualities are not on file.

Recombination connected TRBV19 to TRBJ1-2; no confident D gene assignment can be made. Sequencing used PBMCs or T cells enriched from blood (not recorded which). The source of this sequence is a woman aged 35 to 49 with acute COVID-19. The CDR3 amino acid sequence is: CASSFSDSRANYGYTF. The nucleotide sequence is given as TGTGCCAGTAGTTTTTCGGACTCCCGGGCTAACTATGGCTACACCTTC.